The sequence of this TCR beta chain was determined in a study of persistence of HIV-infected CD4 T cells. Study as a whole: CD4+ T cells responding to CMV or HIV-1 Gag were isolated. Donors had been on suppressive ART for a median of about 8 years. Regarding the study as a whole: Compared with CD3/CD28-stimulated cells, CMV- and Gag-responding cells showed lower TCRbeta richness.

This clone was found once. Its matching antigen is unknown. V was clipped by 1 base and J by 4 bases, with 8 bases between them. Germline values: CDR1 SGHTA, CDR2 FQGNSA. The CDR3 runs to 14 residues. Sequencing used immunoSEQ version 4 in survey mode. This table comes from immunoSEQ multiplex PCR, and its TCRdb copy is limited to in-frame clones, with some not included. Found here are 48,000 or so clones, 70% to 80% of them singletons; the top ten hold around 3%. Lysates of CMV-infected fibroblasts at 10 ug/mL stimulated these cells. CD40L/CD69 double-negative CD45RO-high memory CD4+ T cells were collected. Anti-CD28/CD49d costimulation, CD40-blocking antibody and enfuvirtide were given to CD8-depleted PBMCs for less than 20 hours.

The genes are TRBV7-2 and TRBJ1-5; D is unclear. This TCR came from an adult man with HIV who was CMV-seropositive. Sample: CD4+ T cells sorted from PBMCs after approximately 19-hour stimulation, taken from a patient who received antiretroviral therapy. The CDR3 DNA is TGTGCCAGCAGCTTAGTTCCACATAATCAGCCCCAGCATTTT. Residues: CASSLVPHNQPQHF.